This T cell receptor beta chain emerged from a study of control samples from healthy donors and cancer patients. Per the germline V gene, CDR1 is LNHDA and CDR2 is SQIVND (reference sequence). The CDR3 loop spans 17 amino acids. With 3 bases removed from V and 0 bases from J, the gap between germline ends came to 15 bases. Libraries were prepared by immunoSEQ multiplex PCR; TCRdb keeps only in-frame clonotypes and omits some of them. This repertoire shows about 92,000 clones, around 82% found once; its top ten account for around a tenth. Sequenced input: blood. The source is a woman in her fifties or sixties in good health. The chain combines TRBV19 with TRBJ2-4, with D possibly being TRBD1 (5 bases). CDR3 residues: CASSMEGRALAKNIQYF. In DNA, the CDR3 is TGTGCCAGTAGTATGGAAGGCAGGGCTTTAGCCAAAAACATTCAGTACTTC.